This TCR beta chain is drawn from a study of beta chain features in type 1 diabetes. The V and J ends lost 3 bases and 1 base, in that order; junction bases with no gene match: 6. CDR1 SGHRS and CDR2 YFSETQ come from the germline V gene. The CDR3 loop spans 16 amino acids. Study outcomes and limitations: For patients, the naive, central memory and Treg TCRB repertoires appeared more alike than for healthy donors. PCR might preferentially amplify shorter templates, equally in patients and controls. A moderate, significant TCRB CDR3 shortening appeared in type 1 diabetes across four CD4+ subsets.

For this clone: The antigen is unknown.

All sorted populations exceeded 95% purity. The isolated RNA, all of it, was reverse transcribed, so expressed TCRB transcripts were what got sequenced. Reads from naive, central memory and regulatory T cell samples averaged about 3.8 million. Only in-frame clones appear in the TCRdb table, and some are missing; sequencing was by immunoSEQ multiplex PCR. Of roughly 330,000 clones in the sample, roughly 14% were seen once. The TCR sequence derives from a woman aged 18-29 years with type 1 diabetes. The chain recombines TRBV5-1 with TRBJ2-5, with 10 bases lining up with TRBD1. Sequencing input: naive CD4+ T cells from blood. The CDR3 DNA reads as TGCGCCAGCAGCTCCGGGACAGGGGCTCCCCAAGAGACCCAGTACTTC. Its protein is CASSSGTGAPQETQYF.